This entry lists 12 T cell receptor beta chains sequenced from one sample in a study of T cells after yellow fever vaccination. MiXCR, run by TCRdb on the 5' RACE reads, gives a single entry per CDR3 protein. The table lists about 120,000 distinct CDR3 sequences, 8% to 10% of them singletons. Source: CD8+ T cells sorted from PBMCs, taken on the day of the yellow fever booster vaccination. The source is a man between 18 and 29 years old who received the YFV17D yellow fever vaccine.

The chain combines TRBV12-3 or TRBV12-4 with TRBJ1-3, with 9 bases matching TRBD1. This CDR3 is built from 17 residues. Unmatched junction bases numbered 13, after V lost 5 bases and J lost 5 bases. CDR3 protein: CASSTPPGQGLRNTIYF. For the CDR3, the DNA is TGTGCCAGCAGTACCCCCCCGGGACAGGGTTTAAGAAACACCATATATTTT.

The chain employs TRBV7-8 and TRBJ2-1, with D maybe TRBD2 (5 bases). CDR1 is SGHVS and CDR2 is FQNEAQ in the germline V gene. The CDR3 consists of 17 residues. The ends were cut back, 4 bases at V and 7 bases at J, with 23 bases in the middle. CDR3 bases: TGTGCCAGCAGCTCCTCCCTGCCGGGGTTGTCTGGGAATGAGCAGTTCTTC. Amino acid sequence: CASSSSLPGLSGNEQFF. Drawing the rest from reference TRBV7-8 and TRBJ2-1, the complete variable domain is GAGVSQSPRYKVAKRGQDVALRCDPISGHVSLFWYQQALGQGPEFLTYFQNEAQLDKSGLPSDRFFAERPEGSVSTLKIQRTQQEDSAVYLCASSSSLPGLSGNEQFFGPGTRLTVL.

The chain couples TRBV7-2 to TRBJ2-7, with D possibly being TRBD1 (5 bases). V was trimmed by 1 base and J by 3 bases, leaving 13 bases between them. From germline, CDR1 is SGHTA and CDR2 FQGNSA. There are 15 residues in the CDR3. The CDR3 region is CASSLEPGLGYEQYF. CDR3 nucleotide sequence: TGTGCCAGCAGCTTAGAGCCAGGGCTTGGCTACGAGCAGTACTTC.

This clonotype occurred many times. This chain joins TRBV7-9 and TRBJ2-5; a possible D gene is TRBD2 (6 bases). The CDR3 extends over 15 amino acids. Per the germline V gene, CDR1 is SEHNR and CDR2 is FQNEAQ (reference sequence). The V gene lost 5 bases and the J gene lost 3 bases, with 16 bases spanning the gap. CDR3 region: CASSRGTSTEETQYF. The CDR3 bases are TGTGCCAGCAGCCGCGGGACGTCGACAGAAGAGACCCAGTACTTC.

Only a few counts were recorded for this clonotype. The genes are TRBV6-2 or TRBV6-3 and TRBJ2-3; D tentatively fits TRBD1 or TRBD2 (5 bases each). Trimming cost V 6 bases and J 8 bases, with 24 bases left between them. The CDR3 runs 16 residues. Germline assignment: CDR1 MNHEY and CDR2 SVGEGT. The CDR3 sequence: CASRPFWDGDGGTQYF. CDR3 nucleotide sequence: TGTGCCAGCAGACCATTCTGGGACGGAGATGGGGGTACGCAGTATTTT.

There are many counts of this clonotype. This chain links TRBV5-8 with TRBJ2-4; D is possibly TRBD2 (6 bases). V was shortened by 4 bases and J by 3 bases, with 17 bases between the two germline ends. CDR1 and CDR2 (germline): SGHTS, YDEGEE. The CDR3 is made up of 16 amino acids. The CDR3 here is CASSPLGHGSKNIQYF. Written as DNA, the CDR3 is TGTGCCAGCAGCCCCCTGGGGCACGGGAGCAAAAACATTCAGTACTTC.

The V call is TRBV4-1, the J call TRBJ2-3, with TRBD2 identical over 16 bases. CDR3 size: 18 residues. V trimming: 2 bases; J trimming: 4 bases; junction bases outside the gene matches: 6. The germline gives CDR1 MGHRA, CDR2 YSYEKL. In DNA form, the CDR3 reads TGCGCCAGCAGCCAAACCGGGACTAGCGGGGGGGCCGCAGATACGCAGTATTTT. This encodes CASSQTGTSGGAADTQYF.

This clonotype was picked up a small number of times. The V and J genes are TRBV7-2 and TRBJ1-1; D is perhaps TRBD1 (6 bases). Germline V gene sequence: CDR1 SGHTA, CDR2 FQGNSA. The CDR3 runs 15 residues. V was trimmed by 4 bases and J by 4 bases, leaving 16 bases between them. CDR3: CASSSSQGGGTEAFF. In DNA, the CDR3 is TGTGCCAGCAGCTCCTCCCAAGGAGGGGGCACTGAAGCTTTCTTT.

This clonotype was detected many times. The V call is TRBV20-1, the J call TRBJ2-2; maybe TRBD1 (6 bases). In germline, CDR1 is DFQATT, CDR2 SNEGSKA (reference sequence). The V end was cut by 8 bases, the J end by 3 bases, with 13 bases between. The CDR3 length is 13 residues. Here the CDR3 reads CSINSGDTGELFF. DNA of the CDR3: TGCAGTATCAATTCAGGGGACACCGGGGAGCTGTTTTTT.

This clonotype was counted only a few times. The J gene is TRBJ1-6, the V gene TRBV4-1, with 8 bases identical to TRBD1. Losses at the gene ends were 5 bases for V and 7 bases for J; bases not matched to a gene: 10. Germline lookup yields CDR1 MGHRA and CDR2 YSYEKL. This CDR3 is built from 16 residues. The CDR3 reads CASSSRTGIGNSPLHF. The CDR3 region has the DNA TGCGCCAGCAGCTCTCGGACAGGGATTGGCAATTCACCCCTCCACTTT.

This clonotype was counted ten times or more. J is TRBJ1-5 and V is TRBV4-2; D gene ambiguous. From germline, CDR1 is LGHNA and CDR2 YNFKEQ. Trimming cost V 0 bases and J 5 bases, with 8 bases left between them. The CDR3 runs 14 residues. The CDR3 DNA is TGTGCCAGCAGCCAAGAGGATGGGGATCAGCCCCAGCATTTT. Translation gives CASSQEDGDQPQHF.

The rearrangement uses TRBV9 and TRBJ2-3; no reliable D call. In germline, CDR1 is SGDLS, CDR2 YYNGEE. With 3 bases removed from V and 6 bases from J, the gap between germline ends came to 14 bases. The CDR3 length is 14 residues. DNA of the CDR3: TGTGCCAGCAGCGGACCCCAACCGCGTGATACGCAGTATTTT. As protein: CASSGPQPRDTQYF.